The source of this T cell receptor beta chain is a study of identical twins. One entry per CDR3 protein, called by TCRdb with MiXCR from the 5' RACE reads. Of about 1.7 million distinct CDR3 sequences listed, more than 30% are singletons. After removal of 3 bases from V and 3 bases from J, the junction contained 10 bases not matched to a gene. The germline V gene encodes CDR1 MNHEY and CDR2 SVGAGI. The CDR3 spans 16 residues. The rearrangement uses TRBV6-5 and TRBJ2-7, with 8 bases lining up with TRBD1. Material for sequencing was cord blood. The clonotype originates from a newborn girl in good health. In DNA form, the CDR3 reads TGTGCCAGCAGTTATGGACGCACAGGGGGAGGCTACGAGCAGTACTTC. The encoded protein is CASSYGRTGGGYEQYF.